This T cell receptor (beta chain) appears in the sequencing data of a study of cytomegalovirus exposure and HLA in healthy donors. Trimming removed 3 bases from V and 1 base from J, with 10 bases in between. CDR1 and CDR2 from the germline V gene are MNHEY and SMNVEV (reference sequence). This CDR3 has 14 residues. Points from the study as a whole: Researchers counted about 150 TCR beta chains as cytomegalovirus-associated.

Amplification used 60 Vbeta primers and 13 Jbeta primers. The method was immunoSEQ multiplex PCR; TCRdb's version includes in-frame clones alone and lacks a portion of them. This sample has about 160,000 clones, with 85% found just once. With respect to this clone: The target antigen is unknown.

The rearrangement joins TRBV27 to TRBJ2-7, with D possibly TRBD1 on 5 matching bases. This receptor was identified in a man between 18 and 29 years old in good health and CMV-seropositive. Sequenced: PBMCs. CDR3 amino acids: CASSLGQGSYEQYF. In DNA, the CDR3 is TGTGCCAGCAGTTTGGGGCAGGGATCCTACGAGCAGTACTTC.